The T cell receptor (beta chain) described here comes from a study of vaccination and CD4 T cells after COVID-19. Study summary: Post-COVID draws came a median around 100 days after diagnosis (range 35 to 161).

The study sequenced cultured CD4+ T cell DNA using the Oncomine TCR Beta short-read assay. TCRdb recomputed calls from the PCR reads with MiXCR, one row per CDR3 protein. Altogether around 15,000 distinct CDR3 sequences are present, 65% to 80% being singletons, with the ten largest covering roughly a sixth. This clonotype was seen once. Its cognate antigen is unknown. Germline CDR1 reads DFQATT; CDR2 reads SNEGSKA (reference sequence). The CDR3 is 17 residues long. V gave up 0 bases and J gave up 1 base; unmatched junction bases: 4. Treatment indicated: approximately nine-day PBMC culture with coronavirus spike peptide pools or control peptides (ViraFEST assay). Spanning March to December 2020, the positive PCR dates came before US Alpha, Beta and Delta variants.

This chain links TRBV20-1 with TRBJ1-6; 9 bases align to TRBD1. This TCR derives from a human donor who had recovered from COVID-19. The sample comprised CD4+ T cells from blood, cultured in vitro. CDR3 nucleotide sequence: TGCAGTGCTAGAGACCCGGACAGGGGATCCTATAATTCACCCCTCCACTTT. Its protein is CSARDPDRGSYNSPLHF.